This T cell receptor (beta chain) is from a study of long-term antiretroviral therapy in people with HIV. Remarks on this clone: The antigen is unknown.

The study's findings and limits: Subsequent to ART, diversity was augmented yet persisted below that of transplant donor controls.

The CDR3 has 18 amino acids. Germline CDR1 reads SGHNT; CDR2 reads YYREEE (reference sequence). V shed 4 bases and J shed 2 bases, with 25 bases lying between them. Investigators performed immunoSEQ version v3.0 at survey level. Target depth was about 35,000-50,000 T-cell genomes per sample. The repertoire was sequenced with immunoSEQ multiplex PCR; TCRdb's copy has only in-frame clones and lacks some. The sample has about 21,000 clones; approximately 79% are singletons. Every donor had one or more pre-ART and two or more post-ART PBMC samples. Every HIV-positive participant received treatment in the United States.

The chain links TRBV5-4 to TRBJ2-7; tentatively, D is TRBD2 (6 bases). Sequencing was performed on unsorted PBMCs, taken less than 1.8 years before starting antiretroviral therapy. The sequence came from a woman in her forties with HIV. CDR3 amino acids: CASSPATVGGRITYEQYF. The CDR3 nucleotides are TGTGCCAGCAGCCCGGCGACGGTGGGGGGAAGGATAACCTACGAGCAGTACTTC.